The clone carrying this T cell receptor (beta chain) was picked up many times. The germline gives CDR1 DFQATT, CDR2 SNEGSKA (reference sequence). The V end was cut by 6 bases, the J end by 0 bases, with 13 bases between. The CDR3 has 14 amino acids. This entry is derived from a study of T cells after yellow fever vaccination. 5'RACE template switching generated TCR cDNA, adding a universal primer site and UMIs. TCRdb processed the 5' RACE reads anew with MiXCR; each CDR3 protein has one entry. The data contain over 250,000 distinct CDR3 sequences, approximately 4% of them singletons. This chain uses TRBV20-1 with TRBJ2-3; no definite D call. Sequenced here: PBMCs, sampled 5 days after the yellow fever booster vaccination. This TCR derives from a man in his late teens or twenties who received the YFV17D yellow fever vaccine. The DNA for the CDR3 is TGCAGTGCCGCGATTGCCGCTAGCACAGATACGCAGTATTTT. Translation gives CSAAIAASTDTQYF.